Below, 26 T cell receptor beta chains from the same sample are listed, as sequenced in a study of blood T cell repertoires in COVID-19. TCRdb keeps only in-frame clones here, not all; method: immunoSEQ multiplex PCR. The table has 250,000 to 300,000 clones, approximately 92% seen once. Sequences were obtained from PBMCs or T cells enriched from blood (not recorded which). The receptors derive from a young woman who had recovered from COVID-19.

The chain has TRBV9 and TRBJ1-1; 7 nucleotides match TRBD1. The CDR3 has 15 residues. CDR1 is SGDLS, CDR2 YYNGEE, per germline. J gave up 1 base and V 6 bases, and 9 bases lay outside the gene matches. The CDR3 is CASKSVGTENTEAFF. For the CDR3, the DNA is TGTGCCAGCAAATCAGTTGGGACAGAGAACACTGAAGCTTTCTTT.

The chain uses TRBV7-2 and TRBJ2-7; D remains ambiguous. Germline assignment: CDR1 SGHTA and CDR2 FQGNSA. The CDR3 length is 13 residues. Trimming removed 0 bases from V and 6 bases from J, with 9 bases in between. The CDR3 sequence: CASSLASPSEQYF. The CDR3 nucleotides are TGTGCCAGCAGCTTAGCAAGCCCCTCCGAGCAGTACTTC.

The DNA for the CDR3 is TGTGCCAGTAGTAATTCGGGAGGGCCTATCGAGACGCAGTATTTT. It encodes CASSNSGGPIETQYF. This chain connects TRBV19 to TRBJ2-3, with 8 nucleotides matching TRBD2. The CDR3 contains 15 residues. J gave up 9 bases and V 4 bases, and 12 bases lay outside the gene matches. Germline V gives CDR1 LNHDA, CDR2 SQIVND (reference sequence). The variable domain in full, completed from reference TRBV19 and TRBJ2-3, reads DGGITQSPKYLFRKEGQNVTLSCEQNLNHDAMYWYRQDPGQGLRLIYYSQIVNDFQKGDIAEGYSVSREKKESFPLTVTSAQKNPTAFYLCASSNSGGPIETQYFGPGTRLTVL.

The chain recombines TRBV4-2 with TRBJ1-2; the match to TRBD1 covers 7 bases. The CDR3 is 17 residues long. Germline assignment: CDR1 LGHNA and CDR2 YNFKEQ. V lost 0 bases, J lost 8 bases, and 15 bases stayed unmatched. CDR3 nucleotides: TGTGCCAGCAGCCAAGATGTGCCGGGCAGGGGGACGAGCGGCTACACCTTC. Translating gives CASSQDVPGRGTSGYTF.

This clone was recorded only once. The genes are TRBV7-8 and TRBJ2-3; the match to TRBD1 covers 8 bases. Per the germline V gene, CDR1 is SGHVS and CDR2 is FQNEAQ. V lost 1 base and J lost 1; bases outside the gene matches: 4. This CDR3 is built from 16 residues. CDR3 sequence: CASSLDRGQGTDTQYF. CDR3 in DNA: TGTGCCAGCAGCTTAGATCGGGGACAGGGCACAGATACGCAGTATTTT. Complete variable domain (other parts from reference TRBV7-8 and TRBJ2-3): GAGVSQSPRYKVAKRGQDVALRCDPISGHVSLFWYQQALGQGPEFLTYFQNEAQLDKSGLPSDRFFAERPEGSVSTLKIQRTQQEDSAVYLCASSLDRGQGTDTQYFGPGTRLTVL.

The chain employs TRBV7-9 and TRBJ1-2; 7 bases align to TRBD1. This CDR3 spans 15 amino acids. Germline-derived CDR1 and CDR2 are SEHNR and FQNEAQ (reference sequence). Trimming took 3 bases from V and 7 from J; bases not matched to a gene: 11. CDR3 amino acids: CASSFGRTGDGGYTF. The CDR3 DNA sequence: TGTGCCAGCAGCTTCGGTCGGACAGGCGATGGTGGCTACACCTTC.

The chain employs TRBV2 and TRBJ2-2; D possibly corresponds to TRBD1 (5 bases). The germline V gene encodes CDR1 SNHLY and CDR2 FYNNEI. The V end was cut by 5 bases, the J end by 5 bases, with 15 bases between. This CDR3 comprises 15 residues. The CDR3 here is CASSRAGIETGELFF. The CDR3 coding sequence is TGTGCCAGCAGTAGGGCAGGGATTGAAACCGGGGAGCTGTTTTTT.

Only one count was recorded for this clone. The chain recombines TRBV14 with TRBJ2-1, with 9 bases fitting TRBD2. V lost 4 bases, J lost 8 bases, and 9 bases stayed unmatched. The CDR3 covers 15 residues. In germline, CDR1 is SGHDN, CDR2 FVKESK. The CDR3 here is CASSLRIAGDDEQFF. CDR3 bases: TGTGCCAGCAGCCTACGTATAGCGGGAGACGATGAGCAGTTCTTC.

The rearrangement uses TRBV6-4 and TRBJ2-1; 10 nucleotides align to TRBD1. J was trimmed by 7 bases and V by 4 bases; bases with no gene match: 4. The CDR3 contains 14 residues. Germline V gives CDR1 MRHNA, CDR2 SNTAGT. The CDR3 protein is CASSVGTGENEQFF. CDR3 DNA: TGTGCCAGCAGTGTGGGGACAGGGGAAAATGAGCAGTTCTTC.

The chain uses TRBV4-2 and TRBJ2-7; D not resolved. CDR3 length equals 13 residues. Germline loops: CDR1 LGHNA, CDR2 YNFKEQ. Trimming stripped 0 bases from V and 2 bases from J, with 5 bases between. DNA for the CDR3: TGTGCCAGCAGCCAAGACAGTGCCTACGAGCAGTACTTC. Residues: CASSQDSAYEQYF.

CDR3 sequence reads: CASTRVDRGSNQPQHF. CDR3 coding DNA: TGTGCCAGTACTCGGGTTGACAGGGGGAGCAATCAGCCCCAGCATTTT. The chain employs TRBV19 and TRBJ1-5, with 9 bases lining up with TRBD1. The CDR3 totals 16 residues. J gave up 1 base and V 7 bases, and 8 bases lay outside the gene matches. Germline V gene data show CDR1 as LNHDA and CDR2 as SQIVND (reference sequence).

Only a few counts were recorded for this clone. Additional DNA sequences in this sample encode the identical CDR3. The chain is built from TRBV19 and TRBJ1-5; 9 positions agree with TRBD1. This CDR3 has 13 amino acids. V trimming: 5 bases; J trimming: 7 bases; junction bases outside the gene matches: 3. CDR1 is LNHDA and CDR2 is SQIVND in the germline V gene (reference sequence). The CDR3 sequence: CASSLDRGQPQHF. The CDR3 DNA reads as TGTGCCAGTAGTCTCGACAGGGGGCAGCCCCAGCATTTT.

The sample holds one count of this clone. CDR3 region: CASSISQNQPQHF. As DNA, the CDR3 is TGTGCCAGTAGTATCTCACAGAATCAGCCCCAGCATTTT. The chain links TRBV19 to TRBJ1-5; no definite D call. The CDR3 contains 13 residues. Germline V gives CDR1 LNHDA, CDR2 SQIVND (reference sequence). V dropped 3 bases and J dropped 4 bases, with 7 bases sitting between them.

The chain couples TRBV28 to TRBJ1-1; D is unclear. This CDR3 is built from 12 residues. Looked up from germline, CDR1 is MDHEN and CDR2 is SYDVKM. V lost 7 bases and J lost 4, with 10 bases in between. CDR3 bases: TGTGCCAGCATCGGGTCGGCCACTGAAGCTTTCTTT. Translation: CASIGSATEAFF.

This clone showed up just once. CDR3: CASSITGFYEQYF. Written as DNA, the CDR3 is TGTGCCAGCAGTATAACAGGGTTCTACGAGCAGTACTTC. The V gene is TRBV2, the J gene TRBJ2-7, with D possibly TRBD1 on 6 matching bases. Germline CDR1 is SNHLY and CDR2 is FYNNEI. The CDR3 contains 13 residues. Trimming cost V 5 bases and J 3 bases, with 11 bases left between them.

In its sample, this clone was seen a few times. The chain combines TRBV5-4 with TRBJ2-7; 11 bases fit TRBD2. V lost 3 bases, J lost 6 bases, and 8 bases stayed unmatched. The CDR3 has 15 amino acids. CDR1 is SGHNT and CDR2 is YYREEE in the germline V gene (reference sequence). The CDR3 protein is CASSSYSGRASEQYF. CDR3 nucleotides: TGTGCCAGCAGCTCCTATAGCGGGAGGGCCAGCGAGCAGTACTTC.

CDR3 sequence reads: CASSHETPGGTNYGYTF. CDR3 DNA: TGCGCCAGCAGCCACGAAACCCCAGGGGGGACTAACTATGGCTACACCTTC. The chain combines TRBV4-3 with TRBJ1-2, with 7 nucleotides matching TRBD1. Losses at the gene ends were 3 bases for V and 0 bases for J; bases not matched to a gene: 10. This CDR3 is built from 17 residues. The V gene's germline CDR1 is LGHNA and CDR2 YSLEER.

CDR3 sequence: CASSFRGADEQYF. The CDR3 DNA sequence: TGTGCCAGCAGTTTCCGGGGTGCCGACGAGCAGTACTTC. V is TRBV12-3 or TRBV12-4 and J is TRBJ2-7, with D perhaps matching TRBD2 (5 bases). The CDR3 spans 13 residues. The V and J ends lost 3 bases and 5 bases respectively, with 11 bases between them.

This clone showed up just once. The chain links TRBV19 to TRBJ2-3, with 12 positions matching TRBD2. The length of the CDR3 is 16 residues. From germline, CDR1 is LNHDA and CDR2 SQIVND (reference sequence). J was trimmed by 6 bases and V by 6 bases; bases with no gene match: 10. The CDR3 protein is CASRVASGRAFDTQYF. For the CDR3, the DNA is TGTGCCAGTAGGGTCGCTAGCGGGAGGGCCTTCGATACGCAGTATTTT.

This chain links TRBV18 with TRBJ2-3; D is perhaps TRBD2 (6 bases). The germline gives CDR1 KGHSH, CDR2 LQKENI. The CDR3 totals 16 residues. Trimming took off 3 bases at V and 0 bases at J, with 13 bases between the two ends. The CDR3 DNA sequence: TGTGCCAGCTCACCCGGGTTAGCGGATAGCACAGATACGCAGTATTTT. It is translated as CASSPGLADSTDTQYF.

In this sample, this clone turned up once. The rearrangement uses TRBV30 and TRBJ2-1; no firm D call. The CDR3 runs to 11 residues. Germline V gene sequence: CDR1 GTSNPN, CDR2 SVGIG (reference sequence). Trimming removed 0 bases from V and 8 bases from J, with 5 bases in between. CDR3 coding DNA: TGTGCCTGGAGTGTACGGGATGAGCAGTTCTTC. It codes for CAWSVRDEQFF.

The chain is built from TRBV30 and TRBJ2-3, with 8 bases aligning to TRBD1. Germline-derived CDR1 and CDR2 are GTSNPN and SVGIG (reference sequence). The V and J ends lost 4 bases and 6 bases, in that order; junction bases with no gene match: 6. The length of the CDR3 is 13 residues. The CDR3 DNA sequence: TGTGCCTGGACCCTAGACAGGGGTGATACGCAGTATTTT. The encoded protein is CAWTLDRGDTQYF.

The gene calls are TRBV28 and TRBJ2-5; 10 nucleotides align to TRBD2. CDR3 length: 14 amino acids. The V and J ends lost 4 bases and 4 bases, in that order; junction bases with no gene match: 3. Germline values: CDR1 MDHEN, CDR2 SYDVKM. For the CDR3, the DNA is TGTGCCAGCAGTTCTAGCGGGAGAGGAGAGACCCAGTACTTC. This codes for CASSSSGRGETQYF.

As DNA, the CDR3 is TGTGCCAGCTGCGAGTATACCGGGGAGCTGTTTTTT. It codes for CASCEYTGELFF. This chain links TRBV27 with TRBJ2-2; D is uncertain. The CDR3 sequence is 12 residues long. Germline V gene data show CDR1 as MNHEY and CDR2 as SMNVEV (reference sequence). The V gene lost 8 bases and the J gene lost 5 bases, with 9 bases spanning the gap.

This clone was recorded once. The chain recombines TRBV9 with TRBJ2-3; TRBD1 matches 10 bases. The CDR3 loop spans 17 amino acids. V lost 1 base, J lost 8 bases, and 13 bases stayed unmatched. CDR1 and CDR2 from the germline V gene are SGDLS and YYNGEE. This CDR3 reads CASSVLGTGEGPRTQYF. CDR3 nucleotides: TGTGCCAGCAGCGTACTTGGGACAGGGGAAGGTCCTCGTACGCAGTATTTT.

A note on this clone: The CDR3 carries no conserved terminal phenylalanine or tryptophan, so it likely arises from a read error. It is unclear where the CDR3 begins or ends on the DNA, so no DNA is shown, and the CDR3 is as TCRdb lists it. The gene calls are TRBV6-1 and TRBJ2-7; the table's TRBD2 call for D was not verified on the DNA. The germline gives CDR1 MNHNS, CDR2 SASEGT. The CDR3 contains 13 residues when both ends are counted. CDR3 residues: CASSEAHLAGATY.